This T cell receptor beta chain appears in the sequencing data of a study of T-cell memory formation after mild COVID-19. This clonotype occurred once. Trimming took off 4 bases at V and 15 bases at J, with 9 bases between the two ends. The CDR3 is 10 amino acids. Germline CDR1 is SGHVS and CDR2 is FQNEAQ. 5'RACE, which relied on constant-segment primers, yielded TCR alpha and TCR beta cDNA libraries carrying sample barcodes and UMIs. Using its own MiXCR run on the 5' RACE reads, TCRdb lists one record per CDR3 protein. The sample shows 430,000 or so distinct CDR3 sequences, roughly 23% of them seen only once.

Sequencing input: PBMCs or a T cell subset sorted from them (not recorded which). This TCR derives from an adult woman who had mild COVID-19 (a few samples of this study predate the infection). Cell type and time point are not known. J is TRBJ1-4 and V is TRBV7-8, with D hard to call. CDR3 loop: CASSSSLVFF. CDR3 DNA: TGTGCCAGCAGCTCCAGCCTGGTGTTTTTT.